The 31 T cell receptor beta chains below come from one sample, sequenced in a study of blood T cells in healthy people across ages. The second PCR ran roughly 7 to 12 cycles with a sample-barcoded 5' primer and J-beta primers. Each CDR3 protein is one row after TCRdb ran MiXCR on the 5' RACE reads. This table holds 1.5 million to 2 million distinct CDR3 sequences, roughly 27% found once. The sample taken for sequencing was blood. The receptors come from a woman in her 30s in good health.

The table lists this clonotype with a few counts. V gene TRBV20-1 combines with J gene TRBJ2-3; TRBD1 is a possible D gene (6 bases). Trimming shortened V by 5 bases and J by 5 bases, and 17 bases separated the two germline ends. Germline V CDR1 and CDR2: DFQATT, SNEGSKA (reference sequence). The length of the CDR3 is 14 residues. CDR3 sequence (DNA): TGCAGTGCTCGACAGGACCCGGATCGAGATACGCAGTATTTT. The encoded protein is CSARQDPDRDTQYF.

In this sample, this clonotype turned up a few times. The chain employs TRBV20-1 and TRBJ2-7, with a weak D call TRBD2 (7 bases). Germline values: CDR1 DFQATT, CDR2 SNEGSKA (reference sequence). The CDR3 spans 15 residues. V shed 5 bases and J shed 0 bases, with 17 bases lying between them. The CDR3 reads CSAGGGGLISYEQYF. The CDR3 DNA reads as TGCAGTGCTGGGGGGGGCGGACTAATCTCCTACGAGCAGTACTTC.

The chain combines TRBV28 with TRBJ1-4; TRBD1 might be the D (6 bases). V lost 8 bases and J 7 bases, leaving 20 bases between the germline ends. The CDR3 loop spans 15 amino acids. Germline-derived CDR1 and CDR2 are MDHEN and SYDVKM. The CDR3 nucleotides read TGTGCCAGCCGCCGCGGGGGCAGGGAGGGTGAAAAACTGTTTTTT. Translated: CASRRGGREGEKLFF.

A remark on this clonotype: The junction departs from germline at one end; a sequencing error may be responsible. The chain links TRBV19 to TRBJ2-1, with 7 bases identical to TRBD2. Germline V gene lookup returns CDR1 LNHDA and CDR2 SQIVND (reference sequence). The CDR3 consists of 14 residues. This CDR3 is CARSILREPYKQFF. CDR3 nucleotides: TGTGCCAGAAGTATCTTGCGGGAGCCCTATAAGCAGTTCTTC. Supplemented by reference TRBV19 and TRBJ2-1, the full variable domain reads DGGITQSPKYLFRKEGQNVTLSCEQNLNHDAMYWYRQDPGQGLRLIYYSQIVNDFQKGDIAEGYSVSREKKESFPLTVTSAQKNPTAFYLCARSILREPYKQFFGPGTRLTVL.

This clonotype was seen only a few times. The chain combines TRBV20-1 with TRBJ2-1, with 9 nucleotides matching TRBD1. Germline V gene lookup returns CDR1 DFQATT and CDR2 SNEGSKA (reference sequence). The CDR3 covers 14 residues. V shed 3 bases and J 4 bases; nucleotides not matched to a gene: 4. DNA for the CDR3: TGCAGTGCTAGGCACAGGGGGCGATACAATGAGCAGTTCTTC. Amino acid sequence: CSARHRGRYNEQFF.

Details on this clonotype: At one end, the junction sequence differs from germline, possibly due to a read error. The chain uses TRBV28 and TRBJ2-5; TRBD1 matches 7 bases. CDR1 is MDHEN and CDR2 is SYDVKM in the germline V gene. There are 15 residues in the CDR3. The CDR3 DNA sequence: TGTGCCGGCAGTTTGGGGGACAGATATGGGGGGACCCAGTACTTC. Amino acids: CAGSLGDRYGGTQYF.

This clonotype was detected only a few times. The chain links TRBV12-3 or TRBV12-4 to TRBJ1-5; maybe TRBD1 (5 bases). The CDR3 is made up of 13 amino acids. The germline V and J ends were trimmed by 8 bases and 4 bases, with 12 bases remaining between them. CDR3 coding DNA: TGTGCCAGCCGCAGGGCTGGTAATCAGCCCCAGCATTTT. This gives the protein CASRRAGNQPQHF.

The chain employs TRBV9 and TRBJ1-1; 7 nucleotides match TRBD1. Germline loops: CDR1 SGDLS, CDR2 YYNGEE. This CDR3 is built from 14 residues. V trimming: 3 bases; J trimming: 5 bases; junction bases outside the gene matches: 7. For the CDR3, the DNA is TGTGCCAGCAGCGAAACAGGGGAGAGGACTGAAGCTTTCTTT. Residues: CASSETGERTEAFF.

Notes on this clonotype: It may be a read error: a sequence one base away is much more abundant. CDR3 in amino acids: CTSSLSGEPQHF. CDR3 coding DNA: TGTACCAGCAGCTTAAGCGGCGAGCCCCAGCATTTT. The chain carries TRBV7-9 and TRBJ1-5; D is ambiguous. This CDR3 region has 12 residues. Germline values: CDR1 SEHNR, CDR2 FQNEAQ (reference sequence).

The rearrangement links TRBV7-2 to TRBJ2-5; TRBD1 matches 8 bases. The DNA end is more similar to TRBJ2-7, so the J call may be wrong. The CDR3 is 16 amino acids. CDR1 and CDR2 (germline): SGHTA, FQGNSA. Written as DNA, the CDR3 is TGTGCCAGCAGCTTAGCCCCGACAGGGGCTCTTTCCGAGCAGTACTTC. As protein: CASSLAPTGALSEQYF.

The DNA for the CDR3 is TGTGCCAGCAGCCAAGGGCAGCACCAGCGGGGGGAGTCAGATACGCAGTATTTT. It encodes CASSQGQHQRGESDTQYF. The J gene is TRBJ2-3, the V gene TRBV4-2; 9 nucleotides agree with TRBD2. The V and J ends lost 1 base and 4 bases, in that order; junction bases with no gene match: 12. Germline-derived CDR1 and CDR2 are LGHNA and YNFKEQ. CDR3 length equals 18 residues.

V gene TRBV10-3 combines with J gene TRBJ2-7; D remains ambiguous. Near its end, the DNA agrees better with TRBJ2-5, so the J call may be wrong. The CDR3 is made up of 15 amino acids. Germline assignment: CDR1 ENHRY and CDR2 SYGVKD. The CDR3 loop is CAISDSRGDSGTQYF. The CDR3 DNA reads TGTGCCATCAGTGACAGCAGAGGCGACTCGGGGACCCAGTACTTC.

This clonotype was recorded at least ten times. The rearrangement links TRBV5-1 to TRBJ1-1; D is unclear. The CDR3 has 12 residues. The germline V gene encodes CDR1 SGHRS and CDR2 YFSETQ. Trimming took 4 bases from V and 1 from J, leaving 5 bases between them. The CDR3 is CASSAQNTEAFF. The CDR3 bases are TGCGCCAGCAGCGCCCAGAACACTGAAGCTTTCTTT.

In its sample, this clonotype was seen a few times. Here the CDR3 DNA reads TGCAGTGCTAGAGATGGACAGGGGGACCCCTACGAGCAGTACTTC. It codes for CSARDGQGDPYEQYF. V usage is TRBV20-1 and J usage is TRBJ2-7, with 10 bases that match TRBD1. Germline V gene lookup returns CDR1 DFQATT and CDR2 SNEGSKA (reference sequence). V lost 0 bases and J lost 2; bases outside the gene matches: 4. This CDR3 is 15 amino acids long.

This clonotype was detected only a few times. This rearrangement joins TRBV15 to TRBJ2-6; TRBD1 matches 8 bases. V was clipped by 1 base and J by 3 bases; unmatched bases: 5. The CDR3 totals 17 residues. Germline CDR1 LNHNV, CDR2 YYDKDF (reference sequence). CDR3 region: CATSRVGQGFGANVLTF. CDR3 bases: TGTGCCACCAGCAGAGTTGGACAGGGCTTTGGGGCCAACGTCCTGACTTTC.

The rearrangement uses TRBV12-3 or TRBV12-4 and TRBJ2-1; D remains ambiguous. V was trimmed by 7 bases and J by 10 bases, leaving 20 bases between them. The CDR3 extends over 14 amino acids. The CDR3: CASTPTALSEEQFF. In DNA, the CDR3 is TGTGCCAGCACCCCCACGGCCCTATCGGAGGAGCAGTTCTTC.

There are a few counts of this clonotype. The chain joins TRBV10-3 to TRBJ1-2; the D gene is possibly TRBD1 (6 bases). The CDR3 is 13 amino acids. In germline, CDR1 is ENHRY, CDR2 SYGVKD. V was trimmed by 9 bases and J by 2 bases, leaving 13 bases between them. CDR3 DNA: TGTGCCATTCGGACAGCTGAGAACTATGGCTACACCTTC. This encodes CAIRTAENYGYTF.

This clonotype was picked up many times. The chain combines TRBV20-1 with TRBJ2-7, with 7 positions matching TRBD2. The V segment lost 3 bases and the J segment 3 bases; nucleotides outside the gene matches: 5. The CDR3 extends over 13 amino acids. The germline gives CDR1 DFQATT, CDR2 SNEGSKA (reference sequence). Here the CDR3 reads CSASKGRVYEQYF. The CDR3 DNA follows: TGCAGTGCTAGTAAGGGGAGGGTCTACGAGCAGTACTTC.

The chain uses TRBV4-2 and TRBJ2-1; TRBD1 might be the D (5 bases). From germline, CDR1 is LGHNA and CDR2 YNFKEQ. Trimming pared 0 bases from V and 7 bases from J, leaving 10 bases between. The CDR3 is made up of 14 amino acids. DNA of the CDR3: TGTGCCAGCAGCCAAGAAATAGGGGTGAATGAGCAGTTCTTC. Translation gives CASSQEIGVNEQFF.

The gene calls are TRBV5-1 and TRBJ2-6, with D possibly TRBD1 on 5 matching bases. With 3 bases removed from V and 2 bases from J, the gap between germline ends came to 12 bases. Per the germline V gene, CDR1 is SGHRS and CDR2 is YFSETQ. This CDR3 region has 16 residues. The chain's CDR3 is CASSSAGSTGANVLTF. The CDR3 DNA reads TGCGCCAGCAGCTCGGCAGGGTCTACTGGGGCCAACGTCCTGACTTTC.

Only a few counts were recorded for this clonotype. This chain joins TRBV7-9 and TRBJ2-6; no firm D call. V lost 3 bases, J lost 2 bases, and 8 bases lay in between. Per the germline V gene, CDR1 is SEHNR and CDR2 is FQNEAQ (reference sequence). The CDR3 has 15 amino acids. This chain's CDR3 is CASSFYRAGANVLTF. CDR3 in DNA: TGTGCCAGCAGCTTTTATCGGGCTGGGGCCAACGTCCTGACTTTC.

This clonotype appeared a few times. The chain recombines TRBV12-3 or TRBV12-4 with TRBJ2-3, with no clear D. Trimming removed 2 bases at V and 2 bases at J, with 11 bases between. CDR3 length equals 15 residues. The CDR3 DNA reads as TGTGCCAGCAGTTTATCCCCTGCGTACACAGATACGCAGTATTTT. Encoded protein: CASSLSPAYTDTQYF.

Notes on this clonotype: A much larger clone is a single base away; this may be a read error. This chain connects TRBV12-3 or TRBV12-4 to TRBJ1-2; D is ambiguous. This CDR3 contains 13 residues. This chain's CDR3 is CASKLVSGNGCTF. CDR3 sequence (DNA): TGTGCCAGCAAATTAGTATCGGGGAATGGCTGCACCTTC.

J is TRBJ2-7 and V is TRBV12-5, with D uncertain. This CDR3 spans 13 amino acids. V was pared by 2 bases and J by 5 bases, with 10 bases between. Germline V lookup: CDR1 LGHNT, CDR2 FRNRAP. The CDR3 coding sequence is TGTGCTAGTGGTTTGACAGACCCCAACGAGCAGTACTTC. Translating gives CASGLTDPNEQYF.

This clonotype appeared a few times. This chain connects TRBV4-3 to TRBJ1-5, with unresolved D. The length of the CDR3 is 15 residues. V was pared by 5 bases and J by 2 bases, with 13 bases between. CDR1 is LGHNA and CDR2 is YSLEER in the germline V gene. The DNA for the CDR3 is TGCGCCAGCAGCTTACGACTGGACGGCAATCAGCCCCAGCATTTT. As protein: CASSLRLDGNQPQHF.

This clonotype was seen many times. The rearrangement joins TRBV20-1 to TRBJ2-5; D is possibly TRBD2 (5 bases). Trimming left V 5 bases short and J 3 bases short, with 19 bases between. Germline CDR1 reads DFQATT; CDR2 reads SNEGSKA (reference sequence). This CDR3 is 15 amino acids long. CDR3 DNA sequence: TGCAGTGCTCCACCTGTAGAGCGGATTAAAGAGACCCAGTACTTC. Its translation is CSAPPVERIKETQYF.

The chain combines TRBV6-2 or TRBV6-3 with TRBJ2-5; a possible D gene is TRBD2 (5 bases). The germline V gene has CDR1 MNHEY and CDR2 SVGEGT. There are 15 residues in the CDR3. V was cut by 2 bases and J by 0 bases, with 10 bases left in between. As DNA, the CDR3 is TGTGCCAGCAGTTACGACGGGGTGTACCAAGAGACCCAGTACTTC. This codes for CASSYDGVYQETQYF.

In nucleotides, the CDR3 is TGTGCCAGCAGCCTAAGGGGGTCCCGGTCGGGTCTCACAGATACGCAGTATTTT. This codes for CASSLRGSRSGLTDTQYF. This rearrangement joins TRBV14 to TRBJ2-3; the D gene is possibly TRBD1 (6 bases). Germline values: CDR1 SGHDN, CDR2 FVKESK. The CDR3 extends over 18 amino acids. Between the trimmed V and J ends, which lost 4 bases and 2 bases, there was a span of 22 bases.

V usage is TRBV10-3 and J usage is TRBJ2-5; 11 bases are a match to TRBD2. V was clipped by 0 bases and J by 11 bases; unmatched bases: 5. The CDR3 runs to 14 residues. Germline V gene data show CDR1 as ENHRY and CDR2 as SYGVKD. CDR3 bases: TGTGCCATCAGTGAGTCGACTAGCGGGGATGAGCAGTACTTC. It yields the protein CAISESTSGDEQYF.

This clonotype appeared a few times. The chain employs TRBV2 and TRBJ2-5; D is unclear. The CDR3 sequence is 13 residues long. Trimming shortened V by 5 bases and J by 4 bases, and 11 bases separated the two germline ends. CDR1 is SNHLY and CDR2 is FYNNEI in the germline V gene. CDR3 sequence: CASSWTSLETQYF. The CDR3 region has the DNA TGTGCCAGCAGTTGGACGTCCCTAGAGACCCAGTACTTC.

This chain connects TRBV6-2 or TRBV6-3 to TRBJ2-1; 13 positions match TRBD2. CDR1 is MNHEY, CDR2 SVGEGT, per germline. CDR3 size: 16 residues. V lost 4 bases and J lost 9; bases outside the gene matches: 9. DNA for the CDR3: TGTGCCAGCAGTTCATCAGGACTAGCGGGAGTTCTTGAGCAGTTCTTC. Translated, it gives CASSSSGLAGVLEQFF.